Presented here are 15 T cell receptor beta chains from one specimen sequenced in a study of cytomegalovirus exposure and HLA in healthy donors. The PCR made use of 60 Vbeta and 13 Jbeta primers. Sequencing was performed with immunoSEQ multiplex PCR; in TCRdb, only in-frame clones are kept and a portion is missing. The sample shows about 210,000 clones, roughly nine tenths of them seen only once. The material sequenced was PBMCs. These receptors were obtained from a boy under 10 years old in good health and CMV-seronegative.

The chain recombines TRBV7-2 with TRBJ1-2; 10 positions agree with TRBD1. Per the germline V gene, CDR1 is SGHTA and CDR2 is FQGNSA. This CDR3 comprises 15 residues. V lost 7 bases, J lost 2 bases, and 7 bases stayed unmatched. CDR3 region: CASKYDRGRNYGYTF. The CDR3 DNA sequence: TGTGCCAGCAAGTACGACAGGGGGCGAAACTATGGCTACACCTTC.

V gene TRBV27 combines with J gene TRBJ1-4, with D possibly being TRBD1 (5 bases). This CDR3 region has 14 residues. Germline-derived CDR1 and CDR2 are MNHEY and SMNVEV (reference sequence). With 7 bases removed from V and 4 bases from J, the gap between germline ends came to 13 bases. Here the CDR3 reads CASMGRQINEKLFF. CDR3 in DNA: TGTGCCAGCATGGGAAGACAGATTAATGAAAAACTGTTTTTT.

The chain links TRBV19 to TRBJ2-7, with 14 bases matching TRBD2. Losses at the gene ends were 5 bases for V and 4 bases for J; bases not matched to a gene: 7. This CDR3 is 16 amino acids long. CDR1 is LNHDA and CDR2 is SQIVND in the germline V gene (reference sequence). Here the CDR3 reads CASSAGLAGVGYEQYF. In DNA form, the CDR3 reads TGTGCCAGTAGTGCGGGACTAGCGGGAGTGGGTTACGAGCAGTACTTC.

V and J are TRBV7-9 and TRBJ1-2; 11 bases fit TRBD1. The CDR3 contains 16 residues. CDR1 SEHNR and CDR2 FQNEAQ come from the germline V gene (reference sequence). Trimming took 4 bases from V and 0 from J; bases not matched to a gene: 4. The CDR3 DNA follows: TGTGCCAGCAGCTCCGGACAGGGGGCCTCTAACTATGGCTACACCTTC. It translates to CASSSGQGASNYGYTF.

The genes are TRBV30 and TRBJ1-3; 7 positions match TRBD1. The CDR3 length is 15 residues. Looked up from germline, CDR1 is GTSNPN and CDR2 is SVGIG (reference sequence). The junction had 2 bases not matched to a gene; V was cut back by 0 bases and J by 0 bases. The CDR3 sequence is CAWSVNRGSGNTIYF. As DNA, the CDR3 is TGTGCCTGGAGTGTAAACAGGGGCTCTGGAAACACCATATATTTT. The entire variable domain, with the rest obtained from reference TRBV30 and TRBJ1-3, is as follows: SQTIHQWPATLVQPVGSPLSLECTVEGTSNPNLYWYRQAAGRGLQLLFYSVGIGQISSEVPQNLSASRPQDRQFILSSKKLLLSDSGFYLCAWSVNRGSGNTIYFGEGSWLTVV.

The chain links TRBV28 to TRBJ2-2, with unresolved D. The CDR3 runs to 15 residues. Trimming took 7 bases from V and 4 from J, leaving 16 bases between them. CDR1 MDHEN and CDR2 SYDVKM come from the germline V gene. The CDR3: CASNAGLKVTGELFF. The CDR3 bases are TGTGCCAGCAATGCAGGCCTTAAAGTCACCGGGGAGCTGTTTTTT.

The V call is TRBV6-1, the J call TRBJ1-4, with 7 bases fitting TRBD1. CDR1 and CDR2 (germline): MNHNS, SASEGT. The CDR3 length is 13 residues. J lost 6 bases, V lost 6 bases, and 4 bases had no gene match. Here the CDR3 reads CASRRQGDEKLFF. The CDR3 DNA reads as TGTGCCAGCAGACGACAGGGAGATGAAAAACTGTTTTTT.

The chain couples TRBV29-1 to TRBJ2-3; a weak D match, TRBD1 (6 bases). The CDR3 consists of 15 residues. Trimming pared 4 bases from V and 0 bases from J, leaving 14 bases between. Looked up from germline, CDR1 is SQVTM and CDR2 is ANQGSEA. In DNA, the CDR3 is TGCAGCGTTGCTTCGGGGCAGGGGAGCACAGATACGCAGTATTTT. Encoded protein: CSVASGQGSTDTQYF.

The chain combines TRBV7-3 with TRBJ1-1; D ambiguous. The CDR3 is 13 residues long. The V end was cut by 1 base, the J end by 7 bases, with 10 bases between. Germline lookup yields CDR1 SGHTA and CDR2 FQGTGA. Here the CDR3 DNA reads TGTGCCAGCAGCTTAAGGGGAGACGGTGAAGCTTTCTTT. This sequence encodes CASSLRGDGEAFF.

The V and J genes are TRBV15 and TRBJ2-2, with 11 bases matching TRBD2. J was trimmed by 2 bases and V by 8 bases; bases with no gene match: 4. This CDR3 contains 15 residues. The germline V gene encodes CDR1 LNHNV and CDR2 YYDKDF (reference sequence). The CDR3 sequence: CATYSGRGNTGELFF. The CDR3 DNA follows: TGTGCCACCTATAGCGGGAGGGGTAACACCGGGGAGCTGTTTTTT.

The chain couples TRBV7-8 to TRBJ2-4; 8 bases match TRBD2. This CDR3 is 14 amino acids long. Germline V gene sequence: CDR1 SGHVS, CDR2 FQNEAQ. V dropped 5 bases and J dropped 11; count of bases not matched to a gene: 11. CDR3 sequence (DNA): TGTGCCAGCAGCCCCAAAAGGAGCGGGAGTGTTCAGTACTTC. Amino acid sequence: CASSPKRSGSVQYF. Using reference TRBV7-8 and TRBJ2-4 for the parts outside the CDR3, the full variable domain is GAGVSQSPRYKVAKRGQDVALRCDPISGHVSLFWYQQALGQGPEFLTYFQNEAQLDKSGLPSDRFFAERPEGSVSTLKIQRTQQEDSAVYLCASSPKRSGSVQYFGAGTRLSVL.

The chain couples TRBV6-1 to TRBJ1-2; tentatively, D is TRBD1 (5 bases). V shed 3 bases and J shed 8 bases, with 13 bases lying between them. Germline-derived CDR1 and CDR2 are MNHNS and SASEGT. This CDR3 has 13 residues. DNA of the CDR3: TGTGCCAGCAGTGATGGGGGGGGGAACGGCTACACCTTC. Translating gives CASSDGGGNGYTF.

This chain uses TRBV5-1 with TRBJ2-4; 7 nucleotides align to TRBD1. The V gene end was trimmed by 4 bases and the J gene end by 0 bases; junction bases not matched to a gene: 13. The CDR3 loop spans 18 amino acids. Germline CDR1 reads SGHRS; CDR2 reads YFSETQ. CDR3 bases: TGCGCCAGCAGCGGGGAGACAGGGACGACTTTAGCCAAAAACATTCAGTACTTC. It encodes CASSGETGTTLAKNIQYF.

The CDR3 spells CASSFRGVGTDTQYF. The DNA of the CDR3 is TGTGCCAGCAGCTTCCGGGGGGTGGGCACAGATACGCAGTATTTT. V usage is TRBV5-6 and J usage is TRBJ2-3; 7 positions match TRBD2. This CDR3 comprises 15 residues. Losses at the gene ends were 2 bases for V and 1 base for J; bases not matched to a gene: 4. Germline loops: CDR1 SGHDT, CDR2 YYEEEE.

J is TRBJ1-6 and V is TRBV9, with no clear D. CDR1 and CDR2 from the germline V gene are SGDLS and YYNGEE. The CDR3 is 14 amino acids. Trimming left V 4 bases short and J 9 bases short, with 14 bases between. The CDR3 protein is CASSPRRGGSPLHF. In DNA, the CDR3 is TGTGCCAGCAGCCCCCGGCGGGGAGGTTCACCCCTCCACTTT.